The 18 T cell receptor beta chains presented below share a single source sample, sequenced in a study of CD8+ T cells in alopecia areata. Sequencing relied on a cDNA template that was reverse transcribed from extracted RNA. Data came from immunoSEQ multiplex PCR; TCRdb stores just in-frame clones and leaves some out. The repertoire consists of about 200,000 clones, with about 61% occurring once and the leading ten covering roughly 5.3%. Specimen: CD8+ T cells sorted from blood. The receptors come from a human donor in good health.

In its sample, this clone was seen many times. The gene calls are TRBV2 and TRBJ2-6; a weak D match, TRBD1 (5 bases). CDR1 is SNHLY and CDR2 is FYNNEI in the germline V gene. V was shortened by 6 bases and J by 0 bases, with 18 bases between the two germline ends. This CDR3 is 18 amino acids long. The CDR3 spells CASRDRAGISSGANVLTF. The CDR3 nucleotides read TGTGCCAGCAGGGACCGGGCAGGGATTTCCTCTGGGGCCAACGTCCTGACTTTC.

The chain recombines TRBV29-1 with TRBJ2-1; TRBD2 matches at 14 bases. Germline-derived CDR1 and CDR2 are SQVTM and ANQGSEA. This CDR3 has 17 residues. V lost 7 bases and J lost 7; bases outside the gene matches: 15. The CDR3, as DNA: TGCAGCGCCCGCGGACTAGCGGGGGGCCACCGAATTAATGAGCAGTTCTTC. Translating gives CSARGLAGGHRINEQFF.

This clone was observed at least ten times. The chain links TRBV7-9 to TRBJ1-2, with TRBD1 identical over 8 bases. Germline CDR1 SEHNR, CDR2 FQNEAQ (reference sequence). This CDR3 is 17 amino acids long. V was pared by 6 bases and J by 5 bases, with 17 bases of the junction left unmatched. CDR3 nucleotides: TGTGCCAGCAGGTCAGCGGGTGCAGGGGGCGCGCAATATGGCTACACCTTC. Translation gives CASRSAGAGGAQYGYTF.

CDR3 sequence reads: CASSQDPATNYGYTF. As DNA, the CDR3 is TGTGCCAGCAGCCAAGATCCCGCCACTAACTATGGCTACACCTTC. The rearrangement uses TRBV14 and TRBJ1-2; D ambiguous. The germline gives CDR1 SGHDN, CDR2 FVKESK. The length of the CDR3 is 15 residues. V was pared by 0 bases and J by 0 bases, with 8 bases between.

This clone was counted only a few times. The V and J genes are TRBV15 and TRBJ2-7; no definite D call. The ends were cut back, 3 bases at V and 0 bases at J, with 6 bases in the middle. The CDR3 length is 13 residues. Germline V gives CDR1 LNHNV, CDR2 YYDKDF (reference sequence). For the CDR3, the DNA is TGTGCCACCAGCAGGACGTACTCCTACGAGCAGTACTTC. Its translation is CATSRTYSYEQYF. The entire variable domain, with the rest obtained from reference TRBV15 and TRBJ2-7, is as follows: DAMVIQNPRYQVTQFGKPVTLSCSQTLNHNVMYWYQQKSSQAPKLLFHYYDKDFNNEADTPDNFQSRRPNTSFCFLDIRSPGLGDTAMYLCATSRTYSYEQYFGPGTRLTVT.

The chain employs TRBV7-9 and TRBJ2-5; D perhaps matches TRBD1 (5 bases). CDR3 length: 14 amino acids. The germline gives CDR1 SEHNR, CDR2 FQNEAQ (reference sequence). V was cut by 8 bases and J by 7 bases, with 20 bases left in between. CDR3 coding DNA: TGTGCCAGCGACTGGACACAGGCCACCGGGACCCAGTACTTC. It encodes CASDWTQATGTQYF.

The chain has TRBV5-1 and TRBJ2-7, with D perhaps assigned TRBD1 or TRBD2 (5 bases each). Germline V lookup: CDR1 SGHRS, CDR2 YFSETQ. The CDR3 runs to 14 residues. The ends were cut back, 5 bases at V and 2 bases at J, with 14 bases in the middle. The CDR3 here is CASSPGTLAYEQYF. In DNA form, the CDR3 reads TGCGCCAGCAGTCCCGGGACCCTCGCCTACGAGCAGTACTTC.

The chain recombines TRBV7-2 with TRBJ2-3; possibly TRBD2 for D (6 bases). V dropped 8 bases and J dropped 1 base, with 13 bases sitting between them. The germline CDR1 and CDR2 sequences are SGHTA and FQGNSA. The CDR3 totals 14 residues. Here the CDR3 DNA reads TGTGCCAGCCTCGCGGAGGGCCGCACAGATACGCAGTATTTT. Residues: CASLAEGRTDTQYF.

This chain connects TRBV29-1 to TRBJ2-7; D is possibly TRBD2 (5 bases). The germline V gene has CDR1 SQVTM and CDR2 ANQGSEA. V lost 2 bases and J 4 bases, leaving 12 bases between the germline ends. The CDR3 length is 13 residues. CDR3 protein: CSVERGDGYEQYF. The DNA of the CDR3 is TGCAGCGTTGAACGGGGAGATGGGTACGAGCAGTACTTC.

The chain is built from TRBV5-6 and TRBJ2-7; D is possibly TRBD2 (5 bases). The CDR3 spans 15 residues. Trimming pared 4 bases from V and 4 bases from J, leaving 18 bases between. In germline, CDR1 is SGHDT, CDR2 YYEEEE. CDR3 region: CASSLGENPFYEQYF. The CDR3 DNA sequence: TGTGCCAGCAGCCTCGGGGAAAACCCGTTTTACGAGCAGTACTTC.

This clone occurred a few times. The CDR3 bases are TGTGCCAGTAGTATAGATTTCTCCGGGACAAACTACGAGCAGTACTTC. Residues: CASSIDFSGTNYEQYF. The chain carries TRBV19 and TRBJ2-7, with a weak D call TRBD1 (6 bases). V lost 0 bases, J lost 3 bases, and 15 bases lay in between. The length of the CDR3 is 16 residues. The germline gives CDR1 LNHDA, CDR2 SQIVND (reference sequence).

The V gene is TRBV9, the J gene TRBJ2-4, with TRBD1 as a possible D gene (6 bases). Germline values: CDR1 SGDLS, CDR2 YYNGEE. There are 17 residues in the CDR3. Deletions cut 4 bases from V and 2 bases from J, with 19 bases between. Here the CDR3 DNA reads TGTGCCAGCAGCCTGAATTCACAGGGAATATCCAAAAACATTCAGTACTTC. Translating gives CASSLNSQGISKNIQYF.

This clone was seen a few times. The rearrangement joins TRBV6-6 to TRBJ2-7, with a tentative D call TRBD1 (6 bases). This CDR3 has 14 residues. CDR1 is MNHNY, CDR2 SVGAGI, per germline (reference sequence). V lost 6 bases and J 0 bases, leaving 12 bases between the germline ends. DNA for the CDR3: TGTGCCAGCAGGCCAGGGGCCAACTCCTACGAGCAGTACTTC. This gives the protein CASRPGANSYEQYF.

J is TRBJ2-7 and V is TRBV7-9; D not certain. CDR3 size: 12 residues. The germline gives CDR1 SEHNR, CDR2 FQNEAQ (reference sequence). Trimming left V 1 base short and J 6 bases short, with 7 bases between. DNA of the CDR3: TGTGCCAGCAGCTTAGGGGTACGCGAGCAGTACTTC. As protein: CASSLGVREQYF.

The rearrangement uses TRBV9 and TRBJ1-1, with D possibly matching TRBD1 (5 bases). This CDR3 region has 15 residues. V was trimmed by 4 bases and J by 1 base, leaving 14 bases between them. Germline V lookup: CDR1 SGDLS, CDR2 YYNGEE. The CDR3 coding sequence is TGTGCCAGCAGCCCAACCGGGACGGGGAACACTGAAGCTTTCTTT. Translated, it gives CASSPTGTGNTEAFF.

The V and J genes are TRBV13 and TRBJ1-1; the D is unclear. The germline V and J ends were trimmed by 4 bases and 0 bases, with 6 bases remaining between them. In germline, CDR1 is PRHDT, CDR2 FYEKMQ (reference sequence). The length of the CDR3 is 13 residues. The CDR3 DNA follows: TGTGCCAGCAGCTCCGCACTGAACACTGAAGCTTTCTTT. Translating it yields CASSSALNTEAFF. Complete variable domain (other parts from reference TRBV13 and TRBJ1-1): AAGVIQSPRHLIKEKRETATLKCYPIPRHDTVYWYQQGPGQDPQFLISFYEKMQSDKGSIPDRFSAQQFSDYHSELNMSSLELGDSALYFCASSSALNTEAFFGQGTRLTVV.

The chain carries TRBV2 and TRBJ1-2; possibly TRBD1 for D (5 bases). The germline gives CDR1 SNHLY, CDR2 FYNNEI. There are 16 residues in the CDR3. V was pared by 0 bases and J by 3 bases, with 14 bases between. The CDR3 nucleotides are TGTGCCAGCAGTGAAGCGCGGGCAGGGCGGCACTATGGCTACACCTTC. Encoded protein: CASSEARAGRHYGYTF.

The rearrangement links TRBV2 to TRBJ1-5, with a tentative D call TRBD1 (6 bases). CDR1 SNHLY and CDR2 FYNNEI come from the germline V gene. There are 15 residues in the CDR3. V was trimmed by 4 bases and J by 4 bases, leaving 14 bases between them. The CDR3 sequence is CASSGNRDGNQPQHF. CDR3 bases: TGTGCCAGCAGTGGTAACAGGGATGGTAATCAGCCCCAGCATTTT.